Listed here is a single T cell receptor beta chain. The germline V gene encodes CDR1 MRHNA and CDR2 SNTAGT. V dropped 6 bases and J dropped 3; count of bases not matched to a gene: 15. CDR3 length: 18 amino acids. The entry originates in a study of cytomegalovirus exposure and HLA in healthy donors. Amplification used 60 Vbeta primers and 13 Jbeta primers. Here immunoSEQ multiplex PCR was the method, and the copy in TCRdb shows in-frame clones only, minus some. The sample lists about 190,000 clones, roughly 81% occurring once. This TCR derives from a woman aged 25 to 45 in good health and CMV-seropositive. What was sequenced was PBMCs. The chain recombines TRBV6-4 with TRBJ1-5, with 9 bases matching TRBD1. CDR3 sequence (DNA): TGTGCCAGCAGGGGGGTCCGGGACAGGGTAGATTTCAATCAGCCCCAGCATTTT. Protein product: CASRGVRDRVDFNQPQHF.